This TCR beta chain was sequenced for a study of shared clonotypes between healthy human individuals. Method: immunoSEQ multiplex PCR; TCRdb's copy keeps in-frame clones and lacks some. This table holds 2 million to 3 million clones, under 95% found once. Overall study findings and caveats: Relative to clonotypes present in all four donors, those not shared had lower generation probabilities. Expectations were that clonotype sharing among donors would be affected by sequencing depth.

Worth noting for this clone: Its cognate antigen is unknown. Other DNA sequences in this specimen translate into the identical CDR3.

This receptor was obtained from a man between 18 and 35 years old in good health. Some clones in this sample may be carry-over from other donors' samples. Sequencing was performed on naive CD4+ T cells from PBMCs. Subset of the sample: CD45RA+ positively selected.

DNA for the CDR3: TGCGCCAGCAGCTTGGAAGGGCTCGGAGATACGCAGTATTTT. It is translated as CASSLEGLGDTQYF. V and J are TRBV5-1 and TRBJ2-3; D call uncertain. Trimming pared 0 bases from V and 5 bases from J, leaving 10 bases between. This CDR3 spans 14 amino acids. CDR1 and CDR2 from the germline V gene are SGHRS and YFSETQ.